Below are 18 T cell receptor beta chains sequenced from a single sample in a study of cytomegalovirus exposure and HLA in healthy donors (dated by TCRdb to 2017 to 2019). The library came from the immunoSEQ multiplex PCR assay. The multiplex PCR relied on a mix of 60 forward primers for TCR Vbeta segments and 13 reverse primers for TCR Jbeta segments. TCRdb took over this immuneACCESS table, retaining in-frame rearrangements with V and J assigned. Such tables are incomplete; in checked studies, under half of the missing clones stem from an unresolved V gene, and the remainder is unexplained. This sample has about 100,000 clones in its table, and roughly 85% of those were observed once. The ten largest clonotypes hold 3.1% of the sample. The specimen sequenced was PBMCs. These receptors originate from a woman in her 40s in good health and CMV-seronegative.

CDR3 amino acids: CASNTGGGEQFF. In DNA form, the CDR3 reads TGTGCCAGCAATACAGGGGGCGGTGAGCAGTTCTTC. The V gene is TRBV2, the J gene TRBJ2-1; 9 bases are a match to TRBD1. J gave up 9 bases and V 7 bases, and 4 bases lay outside the gene matches. The CDR3 length is 12 residues. Germline-derived CDR1 and CDR2 are SNHLY and FYNNEI.

The CDR3 loop is CASSDMYQRHTDTQYF. In nucleotides, the CDR3 is TGTGCCAGTAGTGACATGTACCAGCGGCACACAGATACGCAGTATTTT. The chain carries TRBV19 and TRBJ2-3; possibly TRBD2 for D (5 bases). The CDR3 consists of 16 residues. Germline assignment: CDR1 LNHDA and CDR2 SQIVND (reference sequence). Trimming removed 5 bases from V and 2 bases from J, with 17 bases in between.

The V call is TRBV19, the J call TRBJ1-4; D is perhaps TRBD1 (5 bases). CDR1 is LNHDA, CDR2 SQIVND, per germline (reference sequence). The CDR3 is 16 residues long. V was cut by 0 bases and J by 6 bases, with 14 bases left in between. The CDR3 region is CASSIDLWGSDEKLFF. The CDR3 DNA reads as TGTGCCAGTAGTATAGATCTATGGGGCAGTGATGAAAAACTGTTTTTT.

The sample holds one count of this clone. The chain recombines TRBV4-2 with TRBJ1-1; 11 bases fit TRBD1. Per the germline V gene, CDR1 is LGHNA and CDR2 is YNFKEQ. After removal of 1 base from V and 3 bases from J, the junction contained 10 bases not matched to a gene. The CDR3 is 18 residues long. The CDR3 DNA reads TGTGCCAGCAGCCAAGGGAATGGACAGGGGGCAACACACACTGAAGCTTTCTTT. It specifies CASSQGNGQGATHTEAFF.

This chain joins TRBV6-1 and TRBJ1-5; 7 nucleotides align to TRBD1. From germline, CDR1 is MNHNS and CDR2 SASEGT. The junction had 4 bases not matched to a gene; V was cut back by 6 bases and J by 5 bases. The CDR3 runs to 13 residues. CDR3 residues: CASRGDSHQPQHF. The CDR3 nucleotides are TGTGCCAGCAGGGGGGACAGTCATCAGCCCCAGCATTTT.

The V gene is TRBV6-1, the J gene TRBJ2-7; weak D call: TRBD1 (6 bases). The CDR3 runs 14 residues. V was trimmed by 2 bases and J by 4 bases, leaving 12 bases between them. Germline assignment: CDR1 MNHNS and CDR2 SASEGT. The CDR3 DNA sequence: TGTGCCAGCAGTGAATCGAGGACAGCTTACGAGCAGTACTTC. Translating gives CASSESRTAYEQYF.

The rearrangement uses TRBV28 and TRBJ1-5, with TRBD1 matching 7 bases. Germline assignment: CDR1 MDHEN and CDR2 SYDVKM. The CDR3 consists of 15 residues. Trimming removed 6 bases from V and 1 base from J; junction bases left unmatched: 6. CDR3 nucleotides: TGTGCCAGCAGGTCAACAGGGGAAAGCAATCAGCCCCAGCATTTT. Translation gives CASRSTGESNQPQHF.

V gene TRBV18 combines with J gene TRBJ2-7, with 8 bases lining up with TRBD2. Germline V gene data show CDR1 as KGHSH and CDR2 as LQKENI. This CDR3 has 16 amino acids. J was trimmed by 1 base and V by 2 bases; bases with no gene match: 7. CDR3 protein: CASSPEASGLSYEQYF. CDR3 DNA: TGTGCCAGCTCACCAGAGGCTAGCGGGCTTTCCTACGAGCAGTACTTC.

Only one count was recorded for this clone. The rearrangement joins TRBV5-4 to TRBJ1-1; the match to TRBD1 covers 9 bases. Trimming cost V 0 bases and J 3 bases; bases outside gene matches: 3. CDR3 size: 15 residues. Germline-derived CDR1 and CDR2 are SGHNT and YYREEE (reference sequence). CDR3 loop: CASSLDRGLDTEAFF. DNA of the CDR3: TGTGCCAGCAGCTTGGACAGGGGGCTAGACACTGAAGCTTTCTTT.

This CDR3 reads CASSEPGLGDNEQFF. The CDR3 DNA reads as TGTGCCAGCAGTGAGCCGGGACTAGGGGACAATGAGCAGTTCTTC. The V call is TRBV2, the J call TRBJ2-1; TRBD2 agrees at 8 bases. Germline V gives CDR1 SNHLY, CDR2 FYNNEI. The CDR3 runs to 15 residues. With V trimmed by 3 bases and J by 5 bases, 6 bases remained unmatched.

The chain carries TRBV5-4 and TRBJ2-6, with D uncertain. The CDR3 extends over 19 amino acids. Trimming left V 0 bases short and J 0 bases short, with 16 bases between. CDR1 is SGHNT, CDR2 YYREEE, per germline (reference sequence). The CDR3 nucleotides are TGTGCCAGCAGCTTGGAGAGGAGCTTCGTCCGCTCTGGGGCCAACGTCCTGACTTTC. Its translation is CASSLERSFVRSGANVLTF.

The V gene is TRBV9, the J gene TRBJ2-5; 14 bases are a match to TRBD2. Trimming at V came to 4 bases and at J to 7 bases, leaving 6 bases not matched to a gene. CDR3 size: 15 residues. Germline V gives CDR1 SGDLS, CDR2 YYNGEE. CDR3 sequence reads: CASSTTSGGDGTQYF. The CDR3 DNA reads TGTGCCAGCAGCACGACTAGCGGGGGGGACGGGACCCAGTACTTC. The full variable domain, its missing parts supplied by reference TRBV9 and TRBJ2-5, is DSGVTQTPKHLITATGQRVTLRCSPRSGDLSVYWYQQSLDQGLQFLIQYYNGEERAKGNILERFSAQQFPDLHSELNLSSLELGDSALYFCASSTTSGGDGTQYFGPGTRLLVL.

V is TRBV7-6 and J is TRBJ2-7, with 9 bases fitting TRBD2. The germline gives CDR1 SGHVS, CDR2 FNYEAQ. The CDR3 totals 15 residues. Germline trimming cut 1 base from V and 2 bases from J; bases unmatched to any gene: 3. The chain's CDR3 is CASSLERGAAYEQYF. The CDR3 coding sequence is TGTGCCAGCAGCTTAGAGCGGGGGGCCGCCTACGAGCAGTACTTC.

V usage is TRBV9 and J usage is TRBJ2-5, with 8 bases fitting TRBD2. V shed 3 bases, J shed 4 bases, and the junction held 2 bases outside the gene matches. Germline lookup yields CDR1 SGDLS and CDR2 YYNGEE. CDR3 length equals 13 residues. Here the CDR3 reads CASSAGLAETQYF. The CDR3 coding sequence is TGTGCCAGCAGCGCAGGACTAGCAGAGACCCAGTACTTC.

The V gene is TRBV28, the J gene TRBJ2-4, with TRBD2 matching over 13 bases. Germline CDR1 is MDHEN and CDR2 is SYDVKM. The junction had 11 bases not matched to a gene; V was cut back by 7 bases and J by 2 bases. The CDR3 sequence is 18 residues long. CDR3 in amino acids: CASTPLGLAGDSKNIQYF. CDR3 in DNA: TGTGCCAGCACTCCCCTCGGACTAGCGGGAGACTCCAAAAACATTCAGTACTTC.

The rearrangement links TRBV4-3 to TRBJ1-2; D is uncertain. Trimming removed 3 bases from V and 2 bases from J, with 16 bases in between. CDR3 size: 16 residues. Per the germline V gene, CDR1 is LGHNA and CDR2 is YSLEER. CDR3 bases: TGCGCCAGCAGCCAGAGTAGCGGGGTCGGAAACTATGGCTACACCTTC. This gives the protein CASSQSSGVGNYGYTF.

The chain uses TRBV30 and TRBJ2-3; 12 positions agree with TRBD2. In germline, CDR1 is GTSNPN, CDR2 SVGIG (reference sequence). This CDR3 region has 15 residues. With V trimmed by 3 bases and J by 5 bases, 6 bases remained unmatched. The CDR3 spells CAWRKGLAGVDTQYF. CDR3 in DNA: TGTGCCTGGAGGAAGGGACTAGCGGGTGTAGATACGCAGTATTTT. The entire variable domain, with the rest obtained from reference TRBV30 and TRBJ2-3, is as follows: SQTIHQWPATLVQPVGSPLSLECTVEGTSNPNLYWYRQAAGRGLQLLFYSVGIGQISSEVPQNLSASRPQDRQFILSSKKLLLSDSGFYLCAWRKGLAGVDTQYFGPGTRLTVL.

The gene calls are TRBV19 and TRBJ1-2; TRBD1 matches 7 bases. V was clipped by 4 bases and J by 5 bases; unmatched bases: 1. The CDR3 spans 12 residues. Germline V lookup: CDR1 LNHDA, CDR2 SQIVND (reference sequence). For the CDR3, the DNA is TGTGCCAGTAGTAAGACAGGGTATGGCTACACCTTC. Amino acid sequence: CASSKTGYGYTF. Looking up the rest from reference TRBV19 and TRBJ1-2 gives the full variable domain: DGGITQSPKYLFRKEGQNVTLSCEQNLNHDAMYWYRQDPGQGLRLIYYSQIVNDFQKGDIAEGYSVSREKKESFPLTVTSAQKNPTAFYLCASSKTGYGYTFGSGTRLTVV.